A single sample gave rise to the 31 T cell receptor beta chains below, sequenced in a study of T cell changes during pregnancy in multiple sclerosis (dated by TCRdb to about 2019). Library prep was done by the immunoSEQ multiplex PCR assay. The clones in this table, taken by TCRdb from immuneACCESS, are in-frame only. Not every clone is retained; where verified, under half of the shortfall comes from an unresolved V gene, and the cause of the rest is unknown. Counted in this sample were about 64,000 clones; almost 97% of them appeared once. The ten largest make up approximately 2.3% of the sample. Here the sequenced sample was CD8+ T cells from peripheral blood mononuclear cells, taken after pregnancy. The receptors were gathered from a female donor with multiple sclerosis, enrolled in a pregnancy study.

This chain links TRBV6-6 with TRBJ2-5; D gene uncertain. The CDR3 has 13 residues. Germline loops: CDR1 MNHNY, CDR2 SVGAGI (reference sequence). V was pared by 6 bases and J by 1 base, with 9 bases between. CDR3 bases: TGTGCCAGCAGCCTCAGGTTCCAAGAGACCCAGTACTTC. This translates into CASSLRFQETQYF.

V gene TRBV15 combines with J gene TRBJ1-2; maybe TRBD1 (6 bases). Germline values: CDR1 LNHNV, CDR2 YYDKDF (reference sequence). CDR3 length: 15 amino acids. V shed 3 bases and J shed 2 bases, with 13 bases lying between them. CDR3 DNA: TGTGCCACCAGCAGCCAAAGGGGGTTAAACTATGGCTACACCTTC. This gives the protein CATSSQRGLNYGYTF.

The chain links TRBV7-2 to TRBJ2-3; 11 bases align to TRBD2. The CDR3 has 15 residues. The V and J ends lost 5 bases and 0 bases, in that order; junction bases with no gene match: 1. The V gene's germline CDR1 is SGHTA and CDR2 FQGNSA. Here the CDR3 DNA reads TGTGCCAGCAGCCGGACTAGCGGGAGCACAGATACGCAGTATTTT. It yields the protein CASSRTSGSTDTQYF.

This chain connects TRBV6-4 to TRBJ2-7; weak D call: TRBD2 (5 bases). Trimming shortened V by 10 bases and J by 3 bases, and 25 bases separated the two germline ends. Germline assignment: CDR1 MRHNA and CDR2 SNTAGT. The CDR3 sequence is 16 residues long. CDR3 sequence: CANLNLTRGYHYEQYF. The DNA of the CDR3 is TGTGCCAACCTCAATCTCACACGGGGATACCACTACGAGCAGTACTTC.

The rearrangement uses TRBV5-6 and TRBJ2-1; 12 bases match TRBD2. This CDR3 has 15 residues. V shed 0 bases, J shed 6 bases, and the junction held 1 base outside the gene matches. The germline V gene has CDR1 SGHDT and CDR2 YYEEEE. CDR3 sequence: CASSLGLAGANEQFF. The CDR3 DNA is TGTGCCAGCAGCTTGGGACTAGCGGGGGCCAATGAGCAGTTCTTC.

The rearrangement links TRBV29-1 to TRBJ2-5; 9 bases align to TRBD1. The J call is in doubt because the DNA end fits TRBJ2-7 better. This CDR3 comprises 14 residues. CDR1 is SQVTM, CDR2 ANQGSEA, per germline. The CDR3 bases are TGCAGCGCCGATAGACAGGGGGAGACCTACGAGCAGTACTTC. Encoded protein: CSADRQGETYEQYF.

The chain links TRBV5-1 to TRBJ2-1; 8 bases line up with TRBD1. The germline V gene encodes CDR1 SGHRS and CDR2 YFSETQ. The CDR3 is 14 residues long. V trimming: 1 base; J trimming: 8 bases; junction bases outside the gene matches: 5. Here the CDR3 DNA reads TGCGCCAGCAGCTTGCACAGGGGGAAAGATGAGCAGTTCTTC. Amino acid sequence: CASSLHRGKDEQFF.

The chain carries TRBV28 and TRBJ1-2; a weak D match, TRBD1 (5 bases). The V end was cut by 2 bases, the J end by 5 bases, with 12 bases between. The CDR3 contains 14 residues. Germline V gene lookup returns CDR1 MDHEN and CDR2 SYDVKM. This CDR3 is CASSLLQGSYGYTF. Here the CDR3 DNA reads TGTGCCAGCAGTTTACTCCAGGGAAGTTATGGCTACACCTTC.

The chain's CDR3 is CASSVLLAGPYNEQFF. CDR3 DNA: TGTGCCAGTAGTGTATTACTAGCGGGTCCCTACAATGAGCAGTTCTTC. V is TRBV19 and J is TRBJ2-1; 9 nucleotides agree with TRBD2. The CDR3 is made up of 16 amino acids. Looked up from germline, CDR1 is LNHDA and CDR2 is SQIVND (reference sequence). The trim removed 5 bases at V and 2 bases at J, leaving 7 bases unmatched.

This chain joins TRBV27 and TRBJ2-7, with 11 bases that match TRBD2. CDR1 and CDR2 (germline): MNHEY, SMNVEV (reference sequence). After removal of 5 bases from V and 7 bases from J, the junction contained 13 bases not matched to a gene. CDR3 length equals 16 residues. The CDR3 protein is CASSTPPVSGREEQYF. The CDR3 coding sequence is TGTGCCAGCAGTACCCCTCCAGTTAGCGGGAGGGAGGAGCAGTACTTC.

The chain has TRBV7-9 and TRBJ2-7, with 10 bases identical to TRBD1. The junction had 8 bases not matched to a gene; V was cut back by 7 bases and J by 5 bases. The CDR3 contains 14 residues. Germline CDR1 is SEHNR and CDR2 is FQNEAQ (reference sequence). The CDR3 DNA reads as TGTGCCAGCATCGCGACAGGGGGCGGGAACGAGCAGTACTTC. This gives the protein CASIATGGGNEQYF.

The V gene is TRBV20-1, the J gene TRBJ2-7, with 8 positions matching TRBD2. Germline loops: CDR1 DFQATT, CDR2 SNEGSKA (reference sequence). V dropped 8 bases and J dropped 5; count of bases not matched to a gene: 5. This CDR3 region has 11 residues. The CDR3 DNA is TGCAGTTTAAGCGGGGGCCACGAGCAGTACTTC. This gives the protein CSLSGGHEQYF.

The chain uses TRBV28 and TRBJ2-5, with D perhaps TRBD2 (6 bases). The assigned J gene may be wrong: the sequence end matches TRBJ2-7 better. In germline, CDR1 is MDHEN, CDR2 SYDVKM. The CDR3 has 15 amino acids. The chain's CDR3 is CASSLLRDPAYEQYF. In DNA form, the CDR3 reads TGTGCCAGCAGTTTATTGCGGGACCCCGCCTACGAGCAGTACTTC.

Note on this clone: Within the sample, other DNA sequences also encode this same CDR3. V usage is TRBV28 and J usage is TRBJ2-7, with D possibly matching TRBD2 (6 bases). The CDR3 contains 13 residues. V lost 3 bases and J lost 0, with 6 bases in between. Germline V gives CDR1 MDHEN, CDR2 SYDVKM. CDR3 nucleotide sequence: TGTGCCAGCAGTTTGGGAGGCTCCTACGAGCAGTACTTC. Protein: CASSLGGSYEQYF.

The chain combines TRBV19 with TRBJ1-5; 8 bases align to TRBD1. Trimming at V came to 2 bases and at J to 7 bases, leaving 7 bases not matched to a gene. Germline lookup yields CDR1 LNHDA and CDR2 SQIVND (reference sequence). This CDR3 is built from 15 residues. The CDR3 bases are TGTGCCAGTAGTATACCGACAGGGGCGGGGCAGCCCCAGCATTTT. It translates to CASSIPTGAGQPQHF.

CDR3 DNA: TGTGCCAGCAGTTACTGGGGACAGGGGGAACCGTTCTTC. Residues: CASSYWGQGEPFF. The chain recombines TRBV6-5 with TRBJ2-1; 11 positions agree with TRBD1. V lost 1 base, J lost 15 bases, and 5 bases stayed unmatched. There are 13 residues in the CDR3. Germline-derived CDR1 and CDR2 are MNHEY and SVGAGI.

This chain joins TRBV2 and TRBJ2-5; 8 positions match TRBD1. The DNA end lines up better with TRBJ2-7; the J call may be wrong. Germline-derived CDR1 and CDR2 are SNHLY and FYNNEI. The CDR3 is 15 residues long. CDR3 nucleotides: TGTGCCAGCAGTGAAGTTGGACAGGGCACCTACGAGCAGTACTTC. Translating gives CASSEVGQGTYEQYF.

The rearrangement uses TRBV10-3 and TRBJ2-3; a possible D gene is TRBD2 (6 bases). The germline V gene encodes CDR1 ENHRY and CDR2 SYGVKD. The CDR3 runs to 16 residues. With 6 bases removed from V and 0 bases from J, the gap between germline ends came to 16 bases. The CDR3 sequence is CAISPRSSGSTDTQYF. The CDR3 bases are TGTGCCATCAGCCCCAGGTCCAGCGGGAGCACAGATACGCAGTATTTT.

The chain recombines TRBV7-9 with TRBJ2-5; perhaps TRBD1 as D (5 bases). Germline values: CDR1 SEHNR, CDR2 FQNEAQ (reference sequence). The CDR3 is 16 residues long. V lost 1 base and J lost 0, with 12 bases in between. CDR3 in amino acids: CASSLGQGRNQETQYF. As DNA, the CDR3 is TGTGCCAGCAGCTTAGGTCAGGGTCGGAACCAAGAGACCCAGTACTTC.

This clone was picked up one time. J is TRBJ2-7 and V is TRBV7-9, with D possibly TRBD1 on 5 matching bases. Germline V gene lookup returns CDR1 SEHNR and CDR2 FQNEAQ (reference sequence). V was trimmed by 5 bases and J by 4 bases, leaving 15 bases between them. CDR3 length: 14 residues. The CDR3 protein is CASSPIHRNYEQYF. In DNA form, the CDR3 reads TGTGCCAGCAGCCCTATCCACAGGAATTACGAGCAGTACTTC.

The V and J genes are TRBV5-1 and TRBJ2-1; 9 bases align to TRBD1. Germline lookup yields CDR1 SGHRS and CDR2 YFSETQ. This CDR3 has 16 amino acids. After removal of 4 bases from V and 8 bases from J, the junction contained 13 bases not matched to a gene. CDR3 DNA sequence: TGCGCCAGCAGCCATGCTCCGGGACAGGGCTCCGATGAGCAGTTCTTC. Its protein is CASSHAPGQGSDEQFF.

The chain joins TRBV5-4 to TRBJ2-7, with 10 bases aligning to TRBD2. This CDR3 has 14 amino acids. V dropped 5 bases and J dropped 4; count of bases not matched to a gene: 6. Per the germline V gene, CDR1 is SGHNT and CDR2 is YYREEE (reference sequence). Here the CDR3 reads CASSSGTSAYEQYF. The CDR3 region has the DNA TGTGCCAGCAGTTCCGGGACTAGCGCGTACGAGCAGTACTTC.

A note on this clone: Sequence at one end of the junction differs from germline and may be a read error. The J gene is TRBJ2-5, the V gene TRBV7-7; TRBD2 aligns across 11 bases. Germline V gene lookup returns CDR1 SSHAT and CDR2 FNYEAQ (reference sequence). This CDR3 has 15 residues. The CDR3 here is CASSSTGLAGETQYF. The DNA of the CDR3 is TGTGCTAGCAGCTCGACCGGACTAGCGGGAGAGACCCAGTACTTC.

The chain recombines TRBV9 with TRBJ2-4; D is perhaps TRBD1 (6 bases). Trimming removed 9 bases from V and 6 bases from J, with 16 bases in between. The CDR3 totals 13 residues. CDR1 is SGDLS and CDR2 is YYNGEE in the germline V gene. The CDR3 loop is CAKGSPRGNIQYF. The CDR3 DNA is TGTGCCAAAGGCTCTCCCAGGGGAAACATTCAGTACTTC.

This chain uses TRBV5-4 with TRBJ1-1; TRBD1 aligns across 8 bases. With V trimmed by 5 bases and J by 2 bases, 8 bases remained unmatched. The CDR3 contains 15 residues. In germline, CDR1 is SGHNT, CDR2 YYREEE (reference sequence). CDR3 bases: TGTGCCAGCAGACCGACAGGGGAGGAAAACACTGAAGCTTTCTTT. Protein sequence: CASRPTGEENTEAFF.

This clone appeared once. The CDR3 protein is CASSLLDGTYEQYF. The DNA for the CDR3 is TGTGCCAGCAGCCTCCTGGACGGGACCTACGAGCAGTACTTC. The rearrangement links TRBV7-9 to TRBJ2-7; possible D gene TRBD2, 5 bases. The CDR3 is made up of 14 amino acids. Trimming removed 5 bases at V and 2 bases at J, with 13 bases between. Per the germline V gene, CDR1 is SEHNR and CDR2 is FQNEAQ (reference sequence).

This clone is classed as large. The V and J genes are TRBV27 and TRBJ2-3; 9 bases line up with TRBD2. The CDR3 covers 14 residues. The germline gives CDR1 MNHEY, CDR2 SMNVEV (reference sequence). J lost 7 bases, V lost 5 bases, and 7 bases had no gene match. CDR3 region: CASSRAGGTYTQYF. The CDR3 bases are TGTGCCAGCAGTAGGGCGGGAGGGACGTATACGCAGTATTTT.

V gene TRBV4-1 combines with J gene TRBJ2-7; TRBD2 aligns across 8 bases. CDR3 length equals 17 residues. In germline, CDR1 is MGHRA, CDR2 YSYEKL. V lost 0 bases to trimming and J lost 1 base; unmatched junction nucleotides: 8. CDR3: CASSQDVSGGGSYEQYF. CDR3 nucleotide sequence: TGCGCCAGCAGCCAAGACGTTTCGGGAGGGGGGTCCTACGAGCAGTACTTC.

The rearrangement joins TRBV29-1 to TRBJ2-1; D might be TRBD2 (6 bases). Looked up from germline, CDR1 is SQVTM and CDR2 is ANQGSEA. The CDR3 spans 12 residues. The V gene lost 0 bases and the J gene lost 8 bases, with 8 bases spanning the gap. As DNA, the CDR3 is TGCAGCGTTGAAGAGACGGGGGATGAGCAGTTCTTC. It is translated as CSVEETGDEQFF.

The rearrangement uses TRBV27 and TRBJ2-1, with D possibly TRBD1 on 8 matching bases. Germline V gene sequence: CDR1 MNHEY, CDR2 SMNVEV (reference sequence). Trimming removed 5 bases at V and 6 bases at J, with 17 bases between. This CDR3 comprises 15 residues. The CDR3 protein is CASSTRTGRGNEQFF. For the CDR3, the DNA is TGTGCCAGCAGTACCCGGACAGGGAGGGGCAATGAGCAGTTCTTC.

The chain combines TRBV29-1 with TRBJ1-1; D is perhaps TRBD1 (5 bases). Trimming pared 5 bases from V and 4 bases from J, leaving 23 bases between. CDR3 length: 16 residues. Looked up from germline, CDR1 is SQVTM and CDR2 is ANQGSEA. The CDR3 is CSVSGIPGGRSTEAFF. CDR3 coding DNA: TGCAGCGTTTCGGGGATACCGGGGGGAAGATCCACTGAAGCTTTCTTT.